This record concerns one T cell receptor (beta chain) sequence. This entry is derived from a study of CD8 T cells in Susac syndrome. An amount of RNA that ranged from about 0.45 to 1 ug was reverse transcribed with random hexamers. TCRdb analysed the immunoSEQ multiplex PCR reads with MiXCR anew, one entry per CDR3 protein. This sample has more than 65,000 distinct CDR3 sequences, with approximately 94% found just once. Germline lookup yields CDR1 MNHEY and CDR2 SMNVEV (reference sequence). With 0 bases removed from V and 3 bases from J, the gap between germline ends came to 8 bases. The CDR3 extends over 14 amino acids.

The specimen sequenced was CD8+ T cells from PBMCs. The chain has TRBV27 and TRBJ2-5; D is unresolved. This TCR was recovered from a human donor with multiple sclerosis. The chain's CDR3 is CASSLSYSEETQYF. For the CDR3, the DNA is TGTGCCAGCAGTTTATCCTACTCGGAAGAGACCCAGTACTTC.